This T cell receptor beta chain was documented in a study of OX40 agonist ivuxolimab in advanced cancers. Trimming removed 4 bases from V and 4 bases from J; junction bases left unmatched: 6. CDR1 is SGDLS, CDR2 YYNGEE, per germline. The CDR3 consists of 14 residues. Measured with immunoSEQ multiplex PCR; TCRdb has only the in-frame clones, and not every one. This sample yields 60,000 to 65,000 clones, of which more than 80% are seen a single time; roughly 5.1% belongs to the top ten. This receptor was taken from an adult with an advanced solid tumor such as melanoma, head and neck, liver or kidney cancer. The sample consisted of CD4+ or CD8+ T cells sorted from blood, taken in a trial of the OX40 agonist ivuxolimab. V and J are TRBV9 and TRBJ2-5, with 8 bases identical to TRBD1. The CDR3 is CASSPRTGTETQYF. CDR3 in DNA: TGTGCCAGCAGCCCAAGGACAGGGACAGAGACCCAGTACTTC.